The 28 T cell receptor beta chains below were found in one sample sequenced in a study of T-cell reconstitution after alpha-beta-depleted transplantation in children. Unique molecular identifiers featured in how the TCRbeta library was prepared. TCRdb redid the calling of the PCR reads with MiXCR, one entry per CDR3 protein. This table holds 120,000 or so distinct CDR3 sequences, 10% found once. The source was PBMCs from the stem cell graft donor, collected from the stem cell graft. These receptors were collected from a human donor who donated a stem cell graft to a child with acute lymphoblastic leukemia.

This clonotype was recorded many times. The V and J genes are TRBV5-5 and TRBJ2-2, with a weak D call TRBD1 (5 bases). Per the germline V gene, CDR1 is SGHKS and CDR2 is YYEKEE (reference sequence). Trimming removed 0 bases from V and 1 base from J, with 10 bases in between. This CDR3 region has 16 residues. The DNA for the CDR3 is TGTGCCAGCAGCTTGGCCCAGGGTAGGAACACCGGGGAGCTGTTTTTT. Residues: CASSLAQGRNTGELFF.

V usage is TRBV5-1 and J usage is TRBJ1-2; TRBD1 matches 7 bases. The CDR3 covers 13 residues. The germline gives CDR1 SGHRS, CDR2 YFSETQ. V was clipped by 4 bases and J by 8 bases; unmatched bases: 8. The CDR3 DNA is TGCGCCAGCAGCCCGGGGACAGTAGGAGGCTACACCTTC. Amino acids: CASSPGTVGGYTF.

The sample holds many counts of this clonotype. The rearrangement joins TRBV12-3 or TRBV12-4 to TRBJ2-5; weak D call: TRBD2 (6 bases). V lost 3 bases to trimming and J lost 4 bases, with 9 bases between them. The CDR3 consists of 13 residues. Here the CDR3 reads CASSFGGVETQYF. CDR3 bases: TGTGCCAGCAGTTTTGGCGGGGTAGAGACCCAGTACTTC.

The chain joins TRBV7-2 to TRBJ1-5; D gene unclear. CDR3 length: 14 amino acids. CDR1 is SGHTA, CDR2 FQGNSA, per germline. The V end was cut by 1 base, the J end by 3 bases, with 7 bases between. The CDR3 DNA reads TGTGCCAGCAGCTTAGAAGAGGTCAATCAGCCCCAGCATTTT. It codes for CASSLEEVNQPQHF.

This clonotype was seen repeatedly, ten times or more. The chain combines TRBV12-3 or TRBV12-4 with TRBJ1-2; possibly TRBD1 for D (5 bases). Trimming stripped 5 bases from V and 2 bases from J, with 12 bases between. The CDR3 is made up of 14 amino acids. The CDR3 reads CASSTRQTNYGYTF. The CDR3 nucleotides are TGTGCCAGCAGTACCCGACAGACGAACTATGGCTACACCTTC.

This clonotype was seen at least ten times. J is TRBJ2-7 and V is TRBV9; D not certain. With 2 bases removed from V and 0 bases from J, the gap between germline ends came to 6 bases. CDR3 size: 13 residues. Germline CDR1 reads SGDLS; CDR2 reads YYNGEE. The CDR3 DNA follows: TGTGCCAGCAGCGTGGACCACTCCTACGAGCAGTACTTC. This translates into CASSVDHSYEQYF.

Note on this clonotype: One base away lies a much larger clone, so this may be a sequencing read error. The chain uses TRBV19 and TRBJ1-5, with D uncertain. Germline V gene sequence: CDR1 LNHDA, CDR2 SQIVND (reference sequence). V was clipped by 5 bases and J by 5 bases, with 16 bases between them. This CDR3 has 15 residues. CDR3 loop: CASSLNLSSDQPQHF. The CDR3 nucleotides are TGTGCCAGTAGTTTAAACCTCTCCAGCGATCAGCCCCAGCATTTT.

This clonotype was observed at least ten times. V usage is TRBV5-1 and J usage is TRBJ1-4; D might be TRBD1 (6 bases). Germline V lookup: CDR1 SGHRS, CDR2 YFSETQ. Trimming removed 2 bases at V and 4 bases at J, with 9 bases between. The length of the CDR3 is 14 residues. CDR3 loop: CASSFGGFNEKLFF. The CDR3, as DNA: TGCGCCAGCAGCTTTGGGGGCTTTAATGAAAAACTGTTTTTT.

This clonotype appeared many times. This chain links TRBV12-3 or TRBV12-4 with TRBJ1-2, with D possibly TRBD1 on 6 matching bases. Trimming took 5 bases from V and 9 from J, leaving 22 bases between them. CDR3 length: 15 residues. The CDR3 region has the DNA TGTGCCAGCAGTCCCCCCCGGACAGCGGCCCCTAGCTACACCTTC. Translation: CASSPPRTAAPSYTF.

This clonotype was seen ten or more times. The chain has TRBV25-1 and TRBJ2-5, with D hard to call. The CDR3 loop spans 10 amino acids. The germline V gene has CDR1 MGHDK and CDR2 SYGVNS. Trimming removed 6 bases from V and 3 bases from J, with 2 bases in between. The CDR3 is CASREETQYF. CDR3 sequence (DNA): TGTGCCAGCAGGGAAGAGACCCAGTACTTC.

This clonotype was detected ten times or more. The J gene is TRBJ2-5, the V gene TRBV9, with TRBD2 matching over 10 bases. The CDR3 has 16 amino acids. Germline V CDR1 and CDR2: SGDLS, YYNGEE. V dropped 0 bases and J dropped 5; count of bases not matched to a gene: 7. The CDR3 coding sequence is TGTGCCAGCAGCGTAGGAGCGGGAGGGTTCGGGGAGACCCAGTACTTC. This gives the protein CASSVGAGGFGETQYF.

In DNA form, the CDR3 reads TGTGCCAGCAGTTTCAATCCAGCGGGAAGCACAGATACGCAGTATTTT. Protein product: CASSFNPAGSTDTQYF. This chain joins TRBV12-3 or TRBV12-4 and TRBJ2-3, with 7 bases identical to TRBD2. The CDR3 loop spans 16 amino acids. V dropped 3 bases and J dropped 0; count of bases not matched to a gene: 6.

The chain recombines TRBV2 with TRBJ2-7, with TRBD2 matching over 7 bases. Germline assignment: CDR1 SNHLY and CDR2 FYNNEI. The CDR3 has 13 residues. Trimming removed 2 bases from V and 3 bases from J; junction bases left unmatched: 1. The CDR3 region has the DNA TGTGCCAGCAGTGAAAGGACTAGCTACGAGCAGTACTTC. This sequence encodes CASSERTSYEQYF.

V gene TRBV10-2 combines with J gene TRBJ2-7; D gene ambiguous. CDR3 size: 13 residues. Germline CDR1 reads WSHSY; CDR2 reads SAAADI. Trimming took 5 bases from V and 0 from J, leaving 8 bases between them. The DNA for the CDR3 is TGCGCCAGCAGTAAGGGCGCCTCCTACGAGCAGTACGTC. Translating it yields CASSKGASYEQYV.

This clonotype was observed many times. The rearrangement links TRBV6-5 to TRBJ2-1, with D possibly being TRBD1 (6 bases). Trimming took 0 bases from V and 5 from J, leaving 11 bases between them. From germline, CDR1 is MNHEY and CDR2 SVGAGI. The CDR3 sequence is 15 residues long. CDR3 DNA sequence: TGTGCCAGCAGTTACTCGAGGGCAGGGGACAATGAGCAGTTCTTC. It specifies CASSYSRAGDNEQFF.

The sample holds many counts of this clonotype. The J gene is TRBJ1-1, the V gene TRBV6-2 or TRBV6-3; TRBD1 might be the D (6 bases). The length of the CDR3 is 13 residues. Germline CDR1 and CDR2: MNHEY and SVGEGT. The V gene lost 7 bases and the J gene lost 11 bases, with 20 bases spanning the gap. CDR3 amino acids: CASTYRDVSSAFF. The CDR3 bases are TGTGCCAGCACCTACAGGGATGTCTCCTCGGCTTTCTTT.

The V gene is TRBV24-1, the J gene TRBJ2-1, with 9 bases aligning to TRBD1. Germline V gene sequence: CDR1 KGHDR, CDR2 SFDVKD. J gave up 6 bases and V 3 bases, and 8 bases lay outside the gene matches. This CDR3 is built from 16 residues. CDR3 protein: CATSDADRGIGNEQFF. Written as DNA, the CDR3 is TGTGCCACCAGTGATGCGGACAGGGGTATTGGCAATGAGCAGTTCTTC.

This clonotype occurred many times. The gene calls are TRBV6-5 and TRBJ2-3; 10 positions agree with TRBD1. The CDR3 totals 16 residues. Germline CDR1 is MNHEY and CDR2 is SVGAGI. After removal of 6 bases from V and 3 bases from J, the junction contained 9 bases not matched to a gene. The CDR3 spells CASRRGQGLGTDTQYF. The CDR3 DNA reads TGTGCCAGCAGACGGGGACAGGGGTTGGGTACAGATACGCAGTATTTT.

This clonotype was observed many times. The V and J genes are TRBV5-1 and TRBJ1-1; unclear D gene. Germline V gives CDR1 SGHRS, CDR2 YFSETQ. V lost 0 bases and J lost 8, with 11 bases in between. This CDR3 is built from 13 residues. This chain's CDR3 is CASSLDGAVEAFF. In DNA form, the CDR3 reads TGCGCCAGCAGCTTGGATGGCGCGGTGGAAGCTTTCTTT.

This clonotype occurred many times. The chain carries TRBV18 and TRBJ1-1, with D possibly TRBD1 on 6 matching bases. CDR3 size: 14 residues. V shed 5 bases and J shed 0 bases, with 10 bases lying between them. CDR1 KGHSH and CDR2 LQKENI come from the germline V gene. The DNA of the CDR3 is TGTGCCAGCTCATCGACAGGTCTGAACACTGAAGCTTTCTTT. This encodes CASSSTGLNTEAFF.

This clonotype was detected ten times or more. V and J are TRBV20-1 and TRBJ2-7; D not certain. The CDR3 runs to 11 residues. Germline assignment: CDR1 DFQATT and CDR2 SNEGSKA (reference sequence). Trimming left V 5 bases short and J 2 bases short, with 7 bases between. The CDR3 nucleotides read TGCAGTGCTCAGACGACCTACGAGCAGTACTTC. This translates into CSAQTTYEQYF.

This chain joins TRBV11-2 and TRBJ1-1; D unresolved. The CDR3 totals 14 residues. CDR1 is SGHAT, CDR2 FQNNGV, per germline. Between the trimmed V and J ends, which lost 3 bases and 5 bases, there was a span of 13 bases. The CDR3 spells CASSFRAPRTEAFF. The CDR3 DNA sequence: TGTGCCAGCAGCTTTAGGGCGCCGAGGACTGAAGCTTTCTTT.

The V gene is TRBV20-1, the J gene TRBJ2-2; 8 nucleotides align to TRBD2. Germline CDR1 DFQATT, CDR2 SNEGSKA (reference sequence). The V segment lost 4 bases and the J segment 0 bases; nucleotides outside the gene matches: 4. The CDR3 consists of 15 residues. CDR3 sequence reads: CSATWTSSNTGELFF. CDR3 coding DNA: TGCAGTGCTACCTGGACTAGCTCGAACACCGGGGAGCTGTTTTTT.

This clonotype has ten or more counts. CDR3 protein: CASSHLGSGTGGNQPQHF. The CDR3 coding sequence is TGTGCCAGCAGCCACTTAGGGTCCGGGACAGGGGGCAATCAGCCCCAGCATTTT. V and J are TRBV27 and TRBJ1-5, with 10 bases lining up with TRBD1. This CDR3 is built from 18 residues. The trim removed 6 bases at V and 2 bases at J, leaving 13 bases unmatched. CDR1 is MNHEY, CDR2 SMNVEV, per germline (reference sequence).

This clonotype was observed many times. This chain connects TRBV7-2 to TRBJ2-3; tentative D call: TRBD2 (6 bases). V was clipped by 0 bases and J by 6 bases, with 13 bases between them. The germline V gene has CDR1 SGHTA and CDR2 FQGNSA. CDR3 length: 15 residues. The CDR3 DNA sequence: TGTGCCAGCAGCTTAGCAGGGGAGGCCTGGGATACGCAGTATTTT. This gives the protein CASSLAGEAWDTQYF. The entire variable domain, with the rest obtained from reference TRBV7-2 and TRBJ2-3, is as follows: GAGVSQSPSNKVTEKGKDVELRCDPISGHTALYWYRQSLGQGLEFLIYFQGNSAPDKSGLPSDRFSAERTGGSVSTLTIQRTQQEDSAVYLCASSLAGEAWDTQYFGPGTRLTVL.

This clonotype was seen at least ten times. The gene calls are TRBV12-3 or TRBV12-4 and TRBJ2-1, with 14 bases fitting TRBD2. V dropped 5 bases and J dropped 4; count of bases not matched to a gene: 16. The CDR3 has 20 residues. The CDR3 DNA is TGTGCCAGCAGTCCAGGACTAGCGGGAGGTAGTTCGGGGGGTTACAATGAGCAGTTCTTC. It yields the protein CASSPGLAGGSSGGYNEQFF.

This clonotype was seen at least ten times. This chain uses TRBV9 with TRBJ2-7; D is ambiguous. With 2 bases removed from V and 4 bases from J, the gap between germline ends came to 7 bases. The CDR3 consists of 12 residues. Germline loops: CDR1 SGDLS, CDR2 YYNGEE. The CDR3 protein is CASSVDGYEQYF. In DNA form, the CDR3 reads TGTGCCAGCAGCGTGGACGGATACGAGCAGTACTTC.

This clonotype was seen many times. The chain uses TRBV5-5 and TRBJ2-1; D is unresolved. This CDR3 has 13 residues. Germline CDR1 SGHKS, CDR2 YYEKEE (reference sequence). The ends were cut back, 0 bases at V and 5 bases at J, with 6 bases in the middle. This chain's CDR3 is CASSLVLNNEQFF. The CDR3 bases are TGTGCCAGCAGCTTGGTCCTAAACAATGAGCAGTTCTTC.